This TCR beta chain was obtained from a study of radiotherapy plus CTLA-4 blockade in lung cancer. Turning to the study itself: Of the patients, 15% to 20% showed objective responses and 31% attained disease control. Study-wide points: Clones derived from tumor TCRs expanded in blood after radiotherapy plus ipilimumab. The best prediction of response reportedly came from early blood T cell clone dynamics, with interferon-beta.

The CDR3 is 20 amino acids. Germline V gives CDR1 SGDLS, CDR2 YYNGEE. The trim removed 4 bases at V and 0 bases at J, leaving 16 bases unmatched. The method was immunoSEQ multiplex PCR; TCRdb's version includes in-frame clones alone and lacks a portion of them. The sample lists about 68,000 clones, around three quarters occurring once. Ipilimumab-mediated CTLA-4 blockade plus focal radiation was given to patients having chemo-refractory metastatic non-small-cell lung cancer. In the case of this clone: Its specificity is not known.

The V gene is TRBV9, the J gene TRBJ1-4, with 9 bases that match TRBD1. The material was peripheral blood, obtained from a patient treated with radiotherapy plus ipilimumab. This receptor was obtained from a human donor with non-small cell lung cancer who had a complete response to radiotherapy plus ipilimumab. CDR3 DNA sequence: TGTGCCAGCAGCAGGAGCCTTGGACAGGGGAGACATGCAACTAATGAAAAACTGTTTTTT. It specifies CASSRSLGQGRHATNEKLFF.